Reported below is one T cell receptor beta chain. In the PCR, 60 Vbeta and 13 Jbeta primers were used. Profiling relied on immunoSEQ multiplex PCR, and the TCRdb table lists in-frame clones only, not all of them. The sample has about 67,000 clones, approximately 71% seen once. This record belongs to a study of cytomegalovirus exposure and HLA in healthy donors. V lost 2 bases to trimming and J lost 3 bases, with 11 bases between them. CDR3 length equals 14 residues. Germline CDR1 and CDR2: MNHEY and SMNVEV (reference sequence). The source is a woman aged 30 to 39 in good health and CMV-seronegative. The chain uses TRBV27 and TRBJ2-7; TRBD2 is a possible D gene (6 bases). The sample taken for sequencing was PBMCs. In nucleotides, the CDR3 is TGTGCCAGCAGTTTAGGGGGGAATATCTACGAGCAGTACTTC. Translation gives CASSLGGNIYEQYF.